The rows below give T cell receptor beta chains drawn from one sample of a study of blood T cells in healthy people across ages. TCRdb re-called the 5' RACE reads through MiXCR, storing one row per CDR3 protein. Of about a million distinct CDR3 sequences detected, around two fifths appear once; the ten largest clones hold around 12%. The sequenced sample consisted of blood. Receptors originate from a man between 18 and 35 years old in good health. The CDR3 runs from the conserved cysteine through the conserved F or W. Each record gives: clone size, J gene, D gene, V gene, CDR3 protein, CDR3 DNA. A D gene is named only where the DNA matches it firmly. Only some rows state a clone size, as once, few, many or a class for expanded clones.

- TRBJ1-3 - TRBV18 CASSAWGAYSGNTIYF TGTGCCAGCTCGGCGTGGGGGGCCTACTCTGGAAACACCATATATTTT
- TRBJ2-4 - TRBV28 CASSSLGGTGDSIQYF TGTGCCAGCAGTTCGTTGGGGGGTACAGGGGATAGCATTCAGTACTTC
- TRBJ2-3 TRBD2 TRBV20-1 CSQRGTGDTQYF TGCAGTCAGCGGGGGACGGGAGATACGCAGTATTTT
- TRBJ2-1 TRBD2 TRBV20-1 CSARRGTSGVSYNEQFF TGCAGTGCTAGACGGGGGACTAGCGGGGTGTCCTACAATGAGCAGTTCTTC
- TRBJ2-1 - TRBV25-1 CASSDLGTWGRGSTNEQFF TGTGCCAGCAGTGACCTTGGGACTTGGGGCAGGGGCTCGACGAATGAGCAGTTCTTC
once TRBJ2-2 - TRBV5-1 CASDTGTINTGELFF TGCGCCAGCGATACTGGAACCATAAACACCGGGGAGCTGTTTTTT
- TRBJ2-1 - TRBV5-5 CASSLDFQQGGGYNEQFF TGTGCCAGCAGCTTGGATTTTCAGCAGGGAGGAGGGTACAATGAGCAGTTCTTC
- TRBJ1-5 TRBD1 TRBV9 CASSAGSDRGWSQPQHF TGTGCCAGCAGCGCAGGGTCGGACAGGGGATGGAGTCAGCCCCAGCATTTT
- TRBJ1-5 - TRBV6-5 CASSYSVRHRYSNQPQHF TGTGCCAGCAGTTACTCGGTCAGACACAGATATAGCAATCAGCCCCAGCATTTT
- TRBJ2-1 - TRBV10-3 CAIRDDTGAQNGQFF TGTGCCATCAGAGACGACACCGGGGCCCAGAATGGTCAGTTCTTC
few TRBJ1-5 - TRBV7-8 CASSLAESWQPQHF TGTGCCAGCAGCTTAGCGGAATCATGGCAGCCCCAGCATTTT
- TRBJ2-1 TRBD1 TRBV10-3 CAISAVTGANEQFF TGTGCCATCAGCGCCGTGACAGGGGCCAATGAGCAGTTCTTC
- TRBJ1-2 TRBD1 TRBV9 CASSARDRGLYGYTF TGTGCCAGCAGCGCCCGGGACAGGGGACTCTATGGCTACACCTTC
once TRBJ1-2 - TRBV6-5 CASSYAALRGGYTF TGTGCCAGCAGTTACGCTGCCCTGCGAGGTGGCTACACCTTC
few TRBJ2-5 - TRBV7-9 CASSPVRGLQETQYF TGTGCCAGCAGCCCAGTCCGGGGACTCCAAGAGACCCAGTACTTC
- TRBJ2-3 TRBD1 TRBV29-1 CSVSQGVADTQYF TGCAGCGTTTCACAGGGGGTTGCAGATACGCAGTATTTT
- TRBJ2-7 - TRBV11-2 CASSLDNGSYEQYF TGTGCCAGCAGCTTAGATAACGGCTCCTACGAGCAGTACTTC
few TRBJ1-1 - TRBV20-1 CSAPTVPNTEAFF TGCAGTGCCCCGACTGTGCCGAACACTGAAGCTTTCTTT
- TRBJ2-5 - TRBV14 CASSYRWQGSGEQYF TGTGCCAGCAGTTACAGATGGCAGGGTTCGGGAGAGCAGTACTTC
- TRBJ2-2 TRBD2 TRBV7-2 CASSHRTSGGAKNTGELFF TGTGCCAGCAGTCATAGGACTAGCGGGGGGGCGAAGAACACCGGGGAGCTGTTTTTT
- TRBJ1-2 TRBD1 TRBV6-5 CASSTTSDRDADGYTF TGTGCCAGCAGTACTACCTCGGACAGGGACGCAGATGGCTACACCTTC
once TRBJ1-1 - TRBV4-3 CASRIGGGNTEAFF TGCGCCAGCCGAATTGGGGGGGGGAACACTGAAGCTTTCTTT
- TRBJ2-3 - TRBV4-2 CASSPRTASSTDTQYF TGTGCCAGCAGCCCCCGGACTGCCTCCAGCACAGATACGCAGTATTTT
few TRBJ1-2 - TRBV7-9 CASSLASATNYGYTF TGTGCCAGCAGCTTAGCGTCAGCCACTAACTATGGCTACACCTTC
- TRBJ1-5 - TRBV5-1 CASNLESASNQPQHF TGCGCCAGCAACTTGGAGTCAGCCAGCAATCAGCCCCAGCATTTT
few TRBJ2-5 TRBD1 TRBV3-1 CASSQDLGPNRGQETQYF TGTGCCAGCAGCCAAGATCTTGGCCCTAACAGGGGGCAAGAGACCCAGTACTTC
many TRBJ2-3 TRBD2 TRBV5-1 CASSLAGDSDTQYF TGTGCCAGCAGCTTAGCGGGGGACTCGGATACGCAGTATTTT
few TRBJ1-2 TRBD1 TRBV20-1 CSARKGTGANYGYTF TGCAGTGCTAGAAAGGGGACAGGGGCTAACTATGGCTACACCTTC
- TRBJ2-1 TRBD1 TRBV28 CASSLLQGAKNEQFF TGTGCCAGCAGTTTACTACAGGGGGCAAAGAATGAGCAGTTCTTC
few TRBJ1-2 TRBD1 TRBV3-1 CASSPFRDRANDYGYTF TGTGCCAGCAGCCCTTTCCGGGACAGGGCCAATGACTATGGCTACACCTTC
few TRBJ2-5 - TRBV4-1 CASSQEEQRKETQYF TGCGCCAGCAGCCAAGAGGAGCAAAGGAAAGAGACCCAGTACTTC
many TRBJ1-1 - TRBV7-9 CASSTENTEAFF TGTGCCAGCAGCACAGAGAACACTGAAGCTTTCTTT
- TRBJ1-2 - TRBV6-2/TRBV6-3 CASNQRGNYGYTF TGTGCCAGCAACCAAAGGGGAAACTATGGCTACACCTTC
few TRBJ1-2 TRBD1 TRBV20-1 CSALTGDLGYTF TGCAGTGCCTTGACAGGGGATTTGGGCTACACCTTC
- TRBJ2-3 - TRBV7-2 CASNPGFSWGGKGDTQYF TGTGCCAGCAACCCTGGGTTCAGCTGGGGTGGGAAAGGGGATACGCAGTATTTT
few TRBJ2-7 - TRBV7-2 CASSLALGRDEQYF TGTGCCAGCAGCTTAGCTTTGGGTCGCGACGAGCAGTACTTC
- TRBJ2-4 - TRBV7-2 CASSLLGRNIQYF TGTGCCAGCAGCTTACTAGGGAGGAACATTCAGTACTTC
- TRBJ1-2 - TRBV12-3/TRBV12-4 CASSLRQATANYGYTF TGTGCCAGCAGTTTAAGGCAGGCGACTGCTAACTATGGCTACACCTTC
- TRBJ2-1 - TRBV20-1 CSARAGTSYNEQFF TGCAGTGCTAGAGCTGGCACATCTTACAATGAGCAGTTCTTC
- TRBJ2-7 - TRBV5-1 CASSSTPSSYEQYF TGCGCCAGCAGCTCGACACCGAGCTCCTACGAGCAGTACTTC
- TRBJ1-2 - TRBV6-1 CASSEGIGGDYTF TGTGCCAGCAGTGAAGGAATTGGGGGTGACTACACCTTC
- TRBJ2-1 TRBD2 TRBV3-1 CASGLGGAPLNEQFF TGTGCCAGCGGGCTCGGGGGGGCCCCCCTTAATGAGCAGTTCTTC
- TRBJ2-4 - TRBV28 CASSLLPGKNIQYF TGTGCCAGCAGTTTGCTCCCCGGCAAAAACATTCAGTACTTC
- TRBJ1-5 - TRBV6-6 CASSLQPPPQPQHF TGTGCCAGCAGTTTACAACCCCCTCCTCAGCCCCAGCATTTT
- TRBJ2-7 TRBD2 TRBV6-2/TRBV6-3 CASTEPGTKSYEQYF TGTGCCAGCACCGAACCCGGGACTAAGTCCTACGAGCAGTACTTC
once TRBJ2-2 - TRBV6-5 CASSYGELTGELFF TGTGCCAGCAGTTACGGGGAGTTGACCGGGGAGCTGTTTTTT
few TRBJ2-3 - TRBV2 CASTLTGLTDTQYF TGTGCCAGCACCCTCACAGGGCTCACAGATACGCAGTATTTT
few TRBJ2-1 - TRBV5-5 CASSLDVGNSYNEQFF TGTGCCAGCAGCTTGGACGTTGGAAACTCCTACAATGAGCAGTTCTTC
few TRBJ2-3 - TRBV20-1 CSARDNWREPTDTQYF TGCAGTGCTAGAGATAATTGGAGGGAACCCACAGATACGCAGTATTTT
- TRBJ1-5 - TRBV7-2 CASRLGTNSNQPQHF TGTGCCAGCAGATTAGGGACTAATAGCAATCAGCCCCAGCATTTT
- TRBJ2-5 TRBD1 TRBV7-9 CASSFNRGLDGTQYF TGTGCCAGCAGCTTTAACAGGGGGCTTGATGGGACCCAGTACTTC
- TRBJ1-1 TRBD1 TRBV6-5 CASSYWTGGVGAEAFF TGTGCCAGCAGTTACTGGACAGGGGGCGTCGGCGCTGAAGCTTTCTTT
- TRBJ2-7 TRBD1 TRBV12-3/TRBV12-4 CTSSLLSQGEHEQYF TGTACCAGCAGTTTATTGTCCCAGGGGGAGCATGAGCAGTACTTC
few TRBJ1-2 - TRBV4-1 CASSQVGVDSYGYTF TGCGCCAGCAGCCAAGTAGGAGTTGATAGCTATGGCTACACCTTC
- TRBJ2-7 TRBD1 TRBV4-3 CASSQVGQGGYEQYF TGCGCCAGCAGCCAAGTTGGACAGGGAGGATACGAGCAGTACTTC
- TRBJ1-1 - TRBV28 CASSSEGLNTEAFF TGTGCCAGCAGTTCGGAGGGTTTGAACACTGAAGCTTTCTTT
few TRBJ1-2 - TRBV12-3/TRBV12-4 CASSLGPRDNGYTF TGTGCCAGCAGTTTAGGCCCCCGGGATAATGGCTACACCTTC
- TRBJ1-4 TRBD1 TRBV6-5 CASSYSTGGEKLFF TGTGCCAGCAGTTACTCGACAGGGGGTGAAAAACTGTTTTTT
- TRBJ2-5 - TRBV28 CASSFGGDQYF TGTGCCAGCAGTTTTGGAGGCGATCAGTACTTC
few TRBJ1-2 TRBD1 TRBV4-2 CASSQDPTDRGYGYTF TGTGCCAGCAGCCAAGACCCTACGGACAGGGGCTATGGCTACACCTTC